This T cell receptor beta chain comes out of a study of cytomegalovirus exposure and HLA in healthy donors. Assay used: immunoSEQ multiplex PCR; TCRdb lists only in-frame clones, some missing. Among some 83,000 clones listed, nearly 95% were seen once. The V gene's germline CDR1 is SGHVS and CDR2 FNYEAQ. The J segment lost 2 bases and the V segment lost 0 bases, leaving 6 bases of the junction unmatched. The CDR3 consists of 17 residues. This receptor was obtained from a woman aged 18-29 years in good health and CMV-seronegative. The J gene is TRBJ1-3, the V gene TRBV7-6, with 8 bases identical to TRBD1. Sequencing input: PBMCs. CDR3 sequence: CASSLARQGAAGNTIYF. CDR3 DNA sequence: TGTGCCAGCAGCTTAGCCCGGCAGGGGGCTGCTGGAAACACCATATATTTT.